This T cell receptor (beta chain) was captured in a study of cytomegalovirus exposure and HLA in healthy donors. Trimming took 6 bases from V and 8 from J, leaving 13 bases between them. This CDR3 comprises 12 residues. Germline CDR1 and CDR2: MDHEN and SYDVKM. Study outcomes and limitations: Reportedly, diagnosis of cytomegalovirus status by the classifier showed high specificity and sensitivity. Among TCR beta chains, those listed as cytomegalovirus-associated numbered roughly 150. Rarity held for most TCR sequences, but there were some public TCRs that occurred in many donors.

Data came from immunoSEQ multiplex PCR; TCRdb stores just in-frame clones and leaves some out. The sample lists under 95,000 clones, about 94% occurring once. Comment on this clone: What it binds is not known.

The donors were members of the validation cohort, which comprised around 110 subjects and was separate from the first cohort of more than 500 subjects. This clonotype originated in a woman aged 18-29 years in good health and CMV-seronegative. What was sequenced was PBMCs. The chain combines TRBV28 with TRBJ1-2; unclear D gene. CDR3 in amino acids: CASRLGRRGYTF. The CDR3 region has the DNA TGTGCCAGCAGACTTGGGCGGAGGGGCTACACCTTC.